This T cell receptor (beta chain) was identified during a study of T cell changes during pregnancy in multiple sclerosis. Sequencing was performed with immunoSEQ multiplex PCR; in TCRdb, only in-frame clones are kept and a portion is missing. This table has approximately 100,000 clones, about nine tenths appearing once. Looked up from germline, CDR1 is SEHNR and CDR2 is FQNEAQ (reference sequence). The length of the CDR3 is 13 residues. V was clipped by 5 bases and J by 2 bases, with 10 bases between them. The rearrangement uses TRBV7-9 and TRBJ2-7; D is undetermined. The sequencing here drew on peripheral blood, taken in the second trimester of pregnancy. The source is a female donor with multiple sclerosis, enrolled in a pregnancy study. The DNA of the CDR3 is TGTGCCAGCAGCCCGATAGCAACCTACGAGCAGTACTTC. Translation gives CASSPIATYEQYF.